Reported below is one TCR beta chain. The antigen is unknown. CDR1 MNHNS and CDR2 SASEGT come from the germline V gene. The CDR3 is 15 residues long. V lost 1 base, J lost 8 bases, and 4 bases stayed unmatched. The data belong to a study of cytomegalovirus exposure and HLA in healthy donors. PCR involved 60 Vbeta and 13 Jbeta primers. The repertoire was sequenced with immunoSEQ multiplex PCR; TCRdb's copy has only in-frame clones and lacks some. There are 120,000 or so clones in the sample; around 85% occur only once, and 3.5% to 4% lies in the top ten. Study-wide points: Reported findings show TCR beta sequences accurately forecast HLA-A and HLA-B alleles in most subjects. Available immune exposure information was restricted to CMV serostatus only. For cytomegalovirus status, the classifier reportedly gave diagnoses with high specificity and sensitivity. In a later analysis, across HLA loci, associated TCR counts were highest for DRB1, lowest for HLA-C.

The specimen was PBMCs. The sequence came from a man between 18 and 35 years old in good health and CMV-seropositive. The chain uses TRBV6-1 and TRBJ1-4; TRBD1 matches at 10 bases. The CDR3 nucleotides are TGTGCCAGCAGTGAAGGAGGGACAGGGGTCGAAAAACTGTTTTTT. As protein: CASSEGGTGVEKLFF.